Presented here are 32 T cell receptor beta chains from one specimen sequenced in a study of human T cells and chemical hapten exposure. TCRdb independently ran MiXCR on the RACE reads; one entry per CDR3 protein. Of 300,000 to 350,000 distinct CDR3 sequences listed, around 7% are singletons. Time point here: patch test 1, 2 weeks after DPC sensitization. Treatment defined: therapeutic diphenylcyclopropenone sensitization with weekly scalp DPC. The sequences come from whole blood, collected in connection with sensitization to the hapten diphenylcyclopropenone (DPC). The receptors derive from a woman between 18 and 29 years old with alopecia areata. Some clones in this sample may be carry-over from other donors' samples.

This clonotype occurred many times. This rearrangement joins TRBV28 to TRBJ2-7; 10 nucleotides agree with TRBD1. Trimming removed 3 bases from V and 7 bases from J; junction bases left unmatched: 6. CDR1 MDHEN and CDR2 SYDVKM come from the germline V gene. The CDR3 contains 14 residues. The CDR3 region is CASSFDRGLWEQYF. The CDR3 DNA reads TGTGCCAGCAGTTTCGACAGGGGGCTATGGGAGCAGTACTTC. The whole variable domain, remainder taken from reference TRBV28 and TRBJ2-7, is DVKVTQSSRYLVKRTGEKVFLECVQDMDHENMFWYRQDPGLGLRLIYFSYDVKMKEKGDIPEGYSVSREKKERFSLILESASTNQTSMYLCASSFDRGLWEQYFGPGTRLTVT.

This clonotype has at least ten counts. The chain couples TRBV20-1 to TRBJ1-3; TRBD1 might be the D (5 bases). CDR3 size: 13 residues. Germline values: CDR1 DFQATT, CDR2 SNEGSKA (reference sequence). With 3 bases removed from V and 4 bases from J, the gap between germline ends came to 10 bases. The CDR3 DNA sequence: TGCAGTGCTAGCCTGACAGAGGGAAACACCATATATTTT. Its protein product is CSASLTEGNTIYF.

This sequence joins TRBV2 and TRBJ2-3; no clear D. V shed 7 bases and J shed 1 base, with 9 bases lying between them. Germline CDR1 SNHLY, CDR2 FYNNEI. This CDR3 is built from 13 residues. DNA of the CDR3: TGTGCCAGCAAAAACAGTGGCACAGATACGCAGTATTTT. Translating gives CASKNSGTDTQYF.

This clonotype has a count of ten or more. This chain joins TRBV4-3 and TRBJ2-1; tentatively, D is TRBD1 (6 bases). CDR1 LGHNA and CDR2 YSLEER come from the germline V gene. The germline V and J ends were trimmed by 0 bases and 0 bases, with 9 bases remaining between them. The CDR3 length is 16 residues. The CDR3 sequence is CASSQEGGYSYNEQFF. The DNA of the CDR3 is TGCGCCAGCAGCCAAGAAGGGGGTTACTCCTACAATGAGCAGTTCTTC.

This clonotype was seen a few times. V gene TRBV5-1 combines with J gene TRBJ1-1; tentative D call: TRBD1 (6 bases). Trimming removed 1 base from V and 3 bases from J, with 13 bases in between. CDR1 SGHRS and CDR2 YFSETQ come from the germline V gene. This CDR3 is built from 15 residues. CDR3: CASSLNRGRYTEAFF. CDR3 sequence (DNA): TGCGCCAGCAGCTTGAACCGGGGGCGATACACTGAAGCTTTCTTT.

This clonotype came up a few times. The J gene is TRBJ1-5, the V gene TRBV20-1; D remains unclear. The germline V gene has CDR1 DFQATT and CDR2 SNEGSKA (reference sequence). This CDR3 comprises 15 residues. The V and J ends lost 2 bases and 3 bases respectively, with 14 bases between them. The CDR3 DNA sequence: TGCAGTGCTAGATTTCTTGGCAGTATCAATCAGCCCCAGCATTTT. It yields the protein CSARFLGSINQPQHF.

Only a few counts were recorded for this clonotype. The chain recombines TRBV6-5 with TRBJ1-3, with D possibly matching TRBD1 (5 bases). V lost 3 bases and J lost 0, with 12 bases in between. The CDR3 extends over 16 amino acids. CDR1 is MNHEY, CDR2 SVGAGI, per germline. The CDR3 sequence: CASSYQGRVSGNTIYF. CDR3 in DNA: TGTGCCAGCAGTTATCAGGGAAGAGTCTCTGGAAACACCATATATTTT.

This clonotype was detected only a few times. The CDR3 reads CASRHSTAVGQPQHF. The CDR3 bases are TGTGCCAGCAGACATTCGACAGCCGTCGGGCAGCCCCAGCATTTT. The rearrangement uses TRBV12-3 or TRBV12-4 and TRBJ1-5; a possible D gene is TRBD1 (5 bases). The CDR3 extends over 15 amino acids. Deletions cut 6 bases from V and 7 bases from J, with 19 bases between.

The table lists this clonotype with many counts. The V and J genes are TRBV20-1 and TRBJ2-3; the D gene is possibly TRBD2 (6 bases). The CDR3 has 16 residues. Germline V gene sequence: CDR1 DFQATT, CDR2 SNEGSKA (reference sequence). V was trimmed by 1 base and J by 0 bases, leaving 14 bases between them. The CDR3 sequence: CSARARWGRSTDTQYF. The CDR3 DNA reads as TGCAGTGCTAGAGCCCGATGGGGGAGGAGCACAGATACGCAGTATTTT.

This clonotype occurred a few times. The junction does not match germline at one end; this may be a read error. V and J are TRBV11-2 and TRBJ2-1; possibly TRBD2 for D (5 bases). The CDR3 runs 15 residues. In germline, CDR1 is SGHAT, CDR2 FQNNGV. CDR3 nucleotides: TGTGCCAGCAGCTTAGCGGGATCATCCTTCAATGAGCAGTTCTTC. This encodes CASSLAGSSFNEQFF.

This clonotype was seen a few times. The chain employs TRBV7-9 and TRBJ1-3; D is ambiguous. V lost 5 bases, J lost 3 bases, and 17 bases lay in between. The V gene's germline CDR1 is SEHNR and CDR2 FQNEAQ (reference sequence). The CDR3 is made up of 16 amino acids. The CDR3 DNA sequence: TGTGCCAGCAGCCCAATCCTAGGACGGCATGGAAACACCATATATTTT. Translated, it gives CASSPILGRHGNTIYF.

The chain uses TRBV14 and TRBJ2-2, with D tentatively TRBD2 (5 bases). Germline V gene lookup returns CDR1 SGHDN and CDR2 FVKESK. Deletions cut 2 bases from V and 6 bases from J, with 13 bases between. This CDR3 spans 15 amino acids. CDR3 residues: CASSQNGGTPGELFF. The CDR3 DNA is TGTGCCAGCAGCCAAAACGGAGGCACCCCCGGGGAGCTGTTTTTT.

The sample holds a few counts of this clonotype. The J gene is TRBJ2-7, the V gene TRBV4-2, with D possibly TRBD2 on 5 matching bases. In germline, CDR1 is LGHNA, CDR2 YNFKEQ. This CDR3 has 15 amino acids. V shed 1 base and J shed 3 bases, with 13 bases lying between them. Here the CDR3 reads CASSQGTADHYEQYF. DNA of the CDR3: TGTGCCAGCAGCCAAGGGACTGCCGATCACTACGAGCAGTACTTC.

This clonotype showed up just a few times. The chain combines TRBV7-8 with TRBJ1-5; 7 positions match TRBD1. The CDR3 is 13 amino acids. Trimming cost V 7 bases and J 5 bases; bases outside gene matches: 5. The germline V gene encodes CDR1 SGHVS and CDR2 FQNEAQ. The CDR3 DNA is TGTGCCAGCACCATGACAGGGTATCAGCCCCAGCATTTT. Protein sequence: CASTMTGYQPQHF.

This clonotype has just a few counts. V usage is TRBV5-6 and J usage is TRBJ2-1, with TRBD2 as a possible D gene (5 bases). The CDR3 contains 11 residues. The germline V gene encodes CDR1 SGHDT and CDR2 YYEEEE. Trimming took 2 bases from V and 16 from J, leaving 13 bases between them. CDR3 amino acids: CASSFGSTGFF. As DNA, the CDR3 is TGTGCCAGCAGCTTTGGTTCTACGGGATTCTTC. Full variable domain (outside the CDR3, taken from reference TRBV5-6 and TRBJ2-1): DAGVTQSPTHLIKTRGQQVTLRCSPKSGHDTVSWYQQALGQGPQFIFQYYEEEERQRGNFPDRFSGHQFPNYSSELNVNALLLGDSALYLCASSFGSTGFFGPGTRLTVL.

A few counts support this clonotype. The V gene is TRBV5-6, the J gene TRBJ2-7; TRBD1 matches 7 bases. Germline V gene data show CDR1 as SGHDT and CDR2 as YYEEEE. The CDR3 runs to 15 residues. V lost 3 bases to trimming and J lost 4 bases; unmatched junction nucleotides: 10. The CDR3: CASSSADRTLYEQYF. CDR3 DNA: TGTGCCAGCAGCTCAGCGGACAGGACACTTTACGAGCAGTACTTC.

The genes are TRBV11-2 and TRBJ2-5, with TRBD2 matching over 10 bases. The V segment lost 4 bases and the J segment 5 bases; nucleotides outside the gene matches: 7. CDR3 length: 15 amino acids. CDR1 is SGHAT and CDR2 is FQNNGV in the germline V gene. The CDR3 is CASSSLAGGAETQYF. As DNA, the CDR3 is TGTGCCAGCAGCTCGTTAGCGGGGGGAGCGGAGACCCAGTACTTC.

This clonotype was recorded a few times. The chain carries TRBV7-2 and TRBJ2-3, with D perhaps TRBD2 (6 bases). Trimming shortened V by 6 bases and J by 0 bases, and 13 bases separated the two germline ends. Germline loops: CDR1 SGHTA, CDR2 FQGNSA. The CDR3 is 15 residues long. The CDR3 nucleotides read TGTGCCAGCAGTTACCCGGGGGTGAGCACAGATACGCAGTATTTT. It yields the protein CASSYPGVSTDTQYF.

Only a few counts were recorded for this clonotype. CDR3 in DNA: TGTGCCAGCAGTCGGGACAGGGGATTTAGCTATGGCTACACCTTC. It yields the protein CASSRDRGFSYGYTF. The gene calls are TRBV6-5 and TRBJ1-2; 10 bases fit TRBD1. The germline V gene has CDR1 MNHEY and CDR2 SVGAGI. V dropped 5 bases and J dropped 4; count of bases not matched to a gene: 7. The CDR3 length is 15 residues.

V and J are TRBV14 and TRBJ2-5; perhaps TRBD1 as D (6 bases). Trimming removed 5 bases from V and 2 bases from J, with 12 bases in between. The CDR3 consists of 14 residues. Germline assignment: CDR1 SGHDN and CDR2 FVKESK. The CDR3 reads CASSGGQPQETQYF. The CDR3 DNA reads TGTGCCAGCAGCGGTGGACAGCCACAAGAGACCCAGTACTTC.

This clonotype has a handful of counts. CDR3 nucleotide sequence: TGTGCCAGCAGCTCTCTTACTACCGGGACAGGGAACGCACCCCTCCACTTT. The encoded protein is CASSSLTTGTGNAPLHF. The rearrangement links TRBV5-6 to TRBJ1-6, with 9 bases fitting TRBD1. V was clipped by 3 bases and J by 11 bases; unmatched bases: 15. Germline V gene data show CDR1 as SGHDT and CDR2 as YYEEEE. The length of the CDR3 is 17 residues.

There are many counts of this clonotype. The rearrangement joins TRBV7-8 to TRBJ2-2; D remains unclear. Trimming shortened V by 8 bases and J by 6 bases, and 13 bases separated the two germline ends. The CDR3 loop spans 13 amino acids. Germline CDR1 and CDR2: SGHVS and FQNEAQ. CDR3 nucleotides: TGTGCCAGCCGAGGAATAGTATCCGGGGAGCTGTTTTTT. This sequence encodes CASRGIVSGELFF.

This clonotype showed up many times. This chain connects TRBV9 to TRBJ1-5; D is possibly TRBD1 (5 bases). In germline, CDR1 is SGDLS, CDR2 YYNGEE. The CDR3 is 15 amino acids. The V and J ends lost 0 bases and 3 bases respectively, with 10 bases between them. CDR3 sequence (DNA): TGTGCCAGCAGCGTAGATGGGGACTTCAATCAGCCCCAGCATTTT. It is translated as CASSVDGDFNQPQHF.

The rearrangement links TRBV2 to TRBJ2-2; tentatively, D is TRBD1 or TRBD2 (5 bases each). Germline V gene sequence: CDR1 SNHLY, CDR2 FYNNEI. The CDR3 has 14 residues. V was clipped by 6 bases and J by 4 bases, with 12 bases between them. CDR3 region: CASRRDPPTGELFF. CDR3 bases: TGTGCCAGCAGACGGGACCCTCCCACCGGGGAGCTGTTTTTT.

The chain employs TRBV7-6 and TRBJ2-7; TRBD1 is a possible D gene (6 bases). The V gene lost 5 bases and the J gene lost 6 bases, with 11 bases spanning the gap. Per the germline V gene, CDR1 is SGHVS and CDR2 is FNYEAQ. This CDR3 region has 12 residues. CDR3 sequence (DNA): TGTGCCAGCAGCCTGACAGGAATCGAGCAGTACTTC. Protein sequence: CASSLTGIEQYF.

This clonotype was seen a few times. The chain has TRBV29-1 and TRBJ1-1; D is unclear. The CDR3 totals 12 residues. The germline V gene encodes CDR1 SQVTM and CDR2 ANQGSEA. V was cut by 7 bases and J by 1 base, with 10 bases left in between. The CDR3 nucleotides read TGCAGCGCTACGCCCGGGAACACTGAAGCTTTCTTT. Translating it yields CSATPGNTEAFF.

Ten or more counts support this clonotype. Possible read error: a much larger clone is one base away. This chain uses TRBV4-3 with TRBJ2-7; maybe TRBD2 (6 bases). The germline V gene encodes CDR1 LGHNA and CDR2 YSLEER. The CDR3 is 13 residues long. This CDR3 reads CASNQEPEGEQYF. CDR3 DNA sequence: TGCGCCAGCAACCAAGAACCGGAGGGCGAGCAGTACTTC.

This clonotype was counted ten times or more. This chain links TRBV20-1 with TRBJ1-6; D remains unclear. This CDR3 has 14 residues. Germline lookup yields CDR1 DFQATT and CDR2 SNEGSKA (reference sequence). The V gene lost 5 bases and the J gene lost 9 bases, with 17 bases spanning the gap. The CDR3 region is CSALALGSGSPLHF. CDR3 nucleotides: TGCAGTGCTCTAGCTCTGGGGTCGGGTTCACCCCTCCACTTT.

This clonotype has just a few counts. The chain joins TRBV12-3 or TRBV12-4 to TRBJ1-5; D gene unclear. There are 13 residues in the CDR3. V was clipped by 7 bases and J by 5 bases, with 12 bases between them. CDR3 sequence: CASTGRPYQPQHF. In DNA, the CDR3 is TGTGCCAGCACGGGCAGGCCGTATCAGCCCCAGCATTTT.

This clonotype was counted many times. V gene TRBV28 combines with J gene TRBJ2-7; 14 bases are a match to TRBD2. The junction had 10 bases not matched to a gene; V was cut back by 2 bases and J by 4 bases. The CDR3 loop spans 18 amino acids. The V gene's germline CDR1 is MDHEN and CDR2 SYDVKM. Here the CDR3 DNA reads TGTGCCAGCAGTTTACCCCTTGTGACTAGCGGGGGGGTTTACGAGCAGTACTTC. This encodes CASSLPLVTSGGVYEQYF.

The chain has TRBV12-3 or TRBV12-4 and TRBJ1-5; D gene unclear. The length of the CDR3 is 12 residues. V lost 3 bases to trimming and J lost 5 bases, with 5 bases between them. In DNA, the CDR3 is TGTGCCAGCAGTTTTGTAGATCAGCCCCAGCATTTT. Residues: CASSFVDQPQHF.

Ten or more counts support this clonotype. V gene TRBV6-4 combines with J gene TRBJ2-3; perhaps TRBD2 as D (6 bases). Deletions cut 3 bases from V and 2 bases from J, with 12 bases between. The CDR3 has 15 amino acids. Germline values: CDR1 MRHNA, CDR2 SNTAGT. The CDR3 protein is CASSESGSPTDTQYF. DNA of the CDR3: TGTGCCAGCAGTGAGAGCGGGTCCCCCACAGATACGCAGTATTTT.